This T cell receptor (beta chain) is from a study of T cell clones after liver transplantation. Across the whole study: Immunosuppression withdrawal was tried within 2 years after liver transplantation in this trial. At least one year of complete immunosuppression withdrawal without enzymes over twice normal defined tolerance.

Here immunoSEQ multiplex PCR was the method, and the copy in TCRdb shows in-frame clones only, minus some. The top ten clones hold about 2.6% of a sample with roughly 100,000 clones, around 84% of them seen once. With 3 bases clipped from V and 2 bases from J, the junction kept 5 bases outside the gene matches. Germline CDR1 reads MNHEY; CDR2 reads SMNVEV (reference sequence). The length of the CDR3 is 15 residues. General observations from the study: Graft donor-reactive T cells possibly entered the graft instead of undergoing deletion.

Notes on this clone: The antigen remains undetermined.

This clonotype originated in a human patient who received a liver transplant. The T cells may partly be graft donor cells. The sample in question was CD4+ T cells from blood, obtained approximately 43 months after liver transplant. The chain joins TRBV27 to TRBJ2-7; 9 bases are a match to TRBD1. CDR3 region: CASSFWTGAPYEQYF. Here the CDR3 DNA reads TGTGCCAGCAGTTTCTGGACAGGGGCGCCCTACGAGCAGTACTTC.